Listed below are T cell receptor beta chains from one sample, sequenced in a study of blood T cell repertoires in COVID-19. Sequenced by immunoSEQ multiplex PCR; TCRdb stores in-frame clones only, minus some. Of approximately 180,000 clones listed, 85% were seen once; the top ten hold around a sixth. Sample: peripheral blood. These TCRs come from a person between 65 and 79 years old with COVID-19, enrolled during active disease. CDR3s include the opening cysteine and the closing phenylalanine or tryptophan. The D gene is left open where the match is weak. Size is omitted from some rows. Given values are once, few, many or a class for expanded clones.

J	length	size	V	D	DNA	CDR3
TRBJ2-2	15	.	TRBV25-1	TRBD2	TGTGCCAGCAGTGTGGGACTAGCGGGAGGTCGGGAGCTGTTTTTT	CASSVGLAGGRELFF
TRBJ1-3	12	.	TRBV9	.	TGTGCCAGCAGCGCTTACATGAACACCATATATTTT	CASSAYMNTIYF
TRBJ2-7	13	few	TRBV2	TRBD1	TGTGCCGCGGGCAGGACAGGGCTCTACGAGCAGTACTTC	CAAGRTGLYEQYF
TRBJ2-3	14	.	TRBV27	.	TGTGCCAGCAGTTTTGACAGAGGCACAGATACGCAGTATTTT	CASSFDRGTDTQYF
TRBJ2-3	16	.	TRBV5-1	TRBD1	TGCGCCAGCAGCTTGGGAGTGACAGGGAAAACAGATACGCAGTATTTT	CASSLGVTGKTDTQYF
TRBJ2-7	16	once	TRBV19	TRBD2	TGTGCCAGTAGTACTAGCGGGGCCCAAACCTTCTACGAGCAGTACTTC	CASSTSGAQTFYEQYF
TRBJ1-6	15	.	TRBV28	.	TGTGCCAGCACTCCCGACAGGATCTATAATTCACCCCTCCACTTT	CASTPDRIYNSPLHF
TRBJ2-7	14	.	TRBV2	TRBD1	TGTGCCAGCAGTGGGTCCCGGGACAGTTTCGAGCAGTACTTC	CASSGSRDSFEQYF
TRBJ2-4	16	.	TRBV5-4	TRBD2	TGTGCCAGCACCAATAGACTAGCGGGAGGGATGGACATTCAGTACTTC	CASTNRLAGGMDIQYF
TRBJ2-5	15	.	TRBV7-9	TRBD2	TGTGCCAGCAGCCGTAGGGAGGGTGTACGAGAGACCCAGTACTTC	CASSRREGVRETQYF
TRBJ1-6	12	.	TRBV27	.	TGTGCCAGCAGTTACAGGGATTCACCCCTCCACTTT	CASSYRDSPLHF
TRBJ2-7	13	few	TRBV27	.	TGTGCCAGCAGTTTGCAGGCCGCCTACGAGCAGTACTTC	CASSLQAAYEQYF
TRBJ1-4	14	.	TRBV28	.	TGTGCCAGCAGTTTGGGGGGGCTGAATGAAAAACTGTTTTTT	CASSLGGLNEKLFF
TRBJ2-2	13	.	TRBV5-1	.	TGCGCCAGCAGTAGTCAAGTAACCGGGGAGCTGTTTTTT	CASSSQVTGELFF
TRBJ2-2	22	.	TRBV15	TRBD2	TGTGCCACCAGCAGTGGGACGGTGGAATTTGTTCTACGGGAGGGTGCTACCGGGGAGCTGTTTTTT	CATSSGTVEFVLREGATGELFF
TRBJ2-3	16	.	TRBV5-6	.	TGTGCCAGCAGCTTGCCCGGGACAACTAGCACAGATACGCAGTATTTT	CASSLPGTTSTDTQYF
TRBJ1-2	14	.	TRBV7-9	TRBD1	TGTGCCAGCAGCAACCCGGACAGGTTCTATGGCTACACCTTC	CASSNPDRFYGYTF
TRBJ2-2	15	.	TRBV11-2	TRBD2	TGTGCCAGCAGTAGCGGGGCTCAGAACACCGGGGAGCTGTTTTTT	CASSSGAQNTGELFF
TRBJ1-2	15	.	TRBV7-9	.	TGTGCCAGCAGCTCCCCCTGGGGCTTCGGCTATGGCTACACCTTC	CASSSPWGFGYGYTF
TRBJ1-6	14	once	TRBV10-3	.	TGTGCCATCAGAGACGACAGCGGGAATTCACCCCTCCACTTT	CAIRDDSGNSPLHF
TRBJ2-6	18	.	TRBV5-4	TRBD1	TGTGCCAGCAGCTTCCCCGGGACAGTAAGCTCTGGGGCCAACGTCCTGACTTTC	CASSFPGTVSSGANVLTF
TRBJ1-2	12	once	TRBV19	.	TGTGCCAGTAGTATCGACGGGTATGGCTACACCTTC	CASSIDGYGYTF
TRBJ2-7	15	.	TRBV9	.	TGTGCCAGCAGCGTTACAGGGGAGGCCACCTACGAGCAGTACTTC	CASSVTGEATYEQYF
TRBJ2-3	15	.	TRBV15	TRBD2	TGTGCCACCAGCCTCCTAGCGGGAGCGGGAGATACGCAGTATTTT	CATSLLAGAGDTQYF
TRBJ2-3	14	.	TRBV5-1	TRBD2	TGCGCCAGCGAGTGGGGGGGATACACAGATACGCAGTATTTT	CASEWGGYTDTQYF
TRBJ2-7	16	.	TRBV9	TRBD2	TGTGCCAGCAGCGCACACCCAGTAGCGGGTGGCTACGAGCAGTACTTC	CASSAHPVAGGYEQYF
TRBJ2-5	16	.	TRBV5-1	.	TGCGCCAGCAGCCCTGCCCCGCTTAGCGGCCAAGAGACCCAGTACTTC	CASSPAPLSGQETQYF
TRBJ2-7	15	.	TRBV9	.	TGTGCCAGCAGCGGGACAGAGAAGAGCTCCTACGAGCAGTACTTC	CASSGTEKSSYEQYF
TRBJ2-3	17	few	TRBV10-2	.	TGCGCCAGCATCCCTGGAGGGGGCAGGGGTGGAACAGATACGCAGTATTTT	CASIPGGGRGGTDTQYF
TRBJ2-1	16	.	TRBV3-1/TRBV3-2	TRBD2	TGTGCCAGCAGCCGACTAGCGGAGAGCTCCTACAATGAGCAGTTCTTC	CASSRLAESSYNEQFF
TRBJ2-7	17	.	TRBV28	TRBD1	TGTGCCAGCAGACGACAGGGGGCTTCTCCTTGGACCTACGAGCAGTACTTC	CASRRQGASPWTYEQYF
TRBJ2-1	13	.	TRBV28	.	TGTGCCAGCAGTTTACCCGGACTGGTTGAGCAGTTCTTC	CASSLPGLVEQFF
TRBJ1-1	15	few	TRBV4-3	.	TGCGCCAGCAGCCAAGATCTTCGGGGGGCTGACGGAGCTTTCTTT	CASSQDLRGADGAFF
TRBJ2-7	15	.	TRBV6-5	.	TGTGCCAGCAGTTTGGGGGGTTTCAGAGACTACGAGCAGTACTTC	CASSLGGFRDYEQYF
TRBJ2-7	15	.	TRBV7-6	TRBD2	TGTGCCAGCTCAAACCCGGGCGGGGGAGGCTACGAGCAGTACTTC	CASSNPGGGGYEQYF
TRBJ2-7	12	.	TRBV6-5	.	TGTGCCAGCATGAAGGGGACCTACGAGCAGTACTTC	CASMKGTYEQYF
TRBJ1-1	14	.	TRBV14	.	TGTGCCAGCAGTCCGAGACGGGATAACACTGAAGCTTTCTTT	CASSPRRDNTEAFF